This T cell receptor (beta chain) appears in the sequencing data of a study of T cell responses to AZD1222 COVID-19 vaccine. Notes on the study in general: Clonal diversity was possibly underestimated, and the donors were mostly white British, with more females.

This CDR3 spans 15 amino acids. TCRdb's copy holds only in-frame clones and misses some; the assay was immunoSEQ multiplex PCR. The repertoire holds over 80,000 clones, roughly nine tenths seen once, with 30% to 35% in the top ten. A remark on this clone: What it recognizes is unknown.

The source was peripheral blood, collected on day 0 of AZD1222 vaccination. This receptor was identified in an adult in good health. V and J are TRBV21-1 and TRBJ2-6. TRBV21-1 is described as a pseudogene. In DNA, the CDR3 is TGTGCCAGCAGCAAGGGGTGGTCTGGGGCCAACGTCCTGACTTTC. Translating it yields CASSKGWSGANVLTF.